A selection of T cell receptor beta chains follows, all from one sample in a study of cytotoxic CD8 clonotypes in ibrutinib-treated CLL. Assay: immunoSEQ multiplex PCR; the TCRdb copy retains only in-frame clones and omits some. The sample has more than 60,000 clones, around 78% seen once. Material: PBMCs, obtained after 24 months of ibrutinib treatment. All receptors come from a human donor with chronic lymphocytic leukemia. The conserved cysteine and the conserved F or W are not part of the CDR3 here. Fields, in order: J gene, V gene, CDR3 protein.

>TRBJ2-2|TRBV2
ASSGPAGRGPGELF
>TRBJ1-1|TRBV18
ASSPFGTLNTEAF
>TRBJ2-5|TRBV5-1
ASGRTGQETQY
>TRBJ2-3|TRBV15
ATGGQFSTDTQY
>TRBJ1-2|TRBV28
ASSLFGKGYGYT
>TRBJ2-1|TRBV6-5
ASSNRGNEQF
>TRBJ2-2|TRBV5-6
ASSYRGELF
>TRBJ2-7|TRBV2
ASSAGQISYEQY
>TRBJ1-1|TRBV5-5
ASSSRSDSEAF
>TRBJ1-1|TRBV18
ASSQEQGRYTEAF